The clone carrying this T cell receptor (beta chain) occurred a few times. Germline trimming cut 1 base from V and 4 bases from J; bases unmatched to any gene: 2. The CDR3 length is 14 residues. Germline loops: CDR1 SGHRS, CDR2 YFSETQ. The data belong to a study of identical twins. TCRdb called the 5' RACE reads again in MiXCR, with one record for every CDR3 protein. The sample has roughly 1.6 million distinct CDR3 sequences, about 32% seen once. The sequence derives from a newborn girl in good health. The chain recombines TRBV5-1 with TRBJ1-2; 9 bases fit TRBD1. Sequencing input: cord blood. CDR3 amino acids: CASSLRDRVYGYTF. The CDR3 nucleotides are TGCGCCAGCAGCTTGAGGGACAGGGTCTATGGCTACACCTTC.